Each of the 23 T cell receptor beta chains below was sequenced from the same sample in a study of glioma-infiltrating T cells after dendritic cell vaccination. Produced via immunoSEQ multiplex PCR; TCRdb's table is partial and in-frame only. This table holds roughly 80,000 clones, 70% to 90% found once. The sample was blood, taken before dendritic cell vaccination. These receptors were collected from a human donor with glioblastoma.

The chain has TRBV5-6 and TRBJ2-3, with 7 bases that match TRBD2. V dropped 1 base and J dropped 3; count of bases not matched to a gene: 5. This CDR3 spans 15 amino acids. The V gene's germline CDR1 is SGHDT and CDR2 YYEEEE. The CDR3 region has the DNA TGTGCCAGCAGCTTGATGAGCGGGATAACAGATACGCAGTATTTT. It specifies CASSLMSGITDTQYF.

This chain connects TRBV6-1 to TRBJ1-2; TRBD1 agrees at 7 bases. CDR1 is MNHNS and CDR2 is SASEGT in the germline V gene. The trim removed 4 bases at V and 1 base at J, leaving 6 bases unmatched. This CDR3 region has 15 residues. The CDR3 loop is CASSARQGGNYGYTF. The CDR3 DNA sequence: TGTGCCAGCAGTGCCCGACAGGGAGGTAACTATGGCTACACCTTC.

This clone was observed a single time. An end of the junction does not agree with germline; a read error may underlie this. This sample also contains other DNA sequences that code for the same CDR3. The chain carries TRBV30 and TRBJ1-6; the D is unclear. Germline lookup yields CDR1 GTSNPN and CDR2 SVGIG (reference sequence). This CDR3 is built from 17 residues. CDR3 region: CAWRHLTWSSYNSPLHF. The DNA of the CDR3 is TGTGCCTGGAGACACCTCACGTGGAGCTCCTATAATTCCCCCCTCCACTTT.

The chain carries TRBV7-2 and TRBJ2-2; 15 bases are shared with TRBD2. CDR3 length: 19 residues. Germline-derived CDR1 and CDR2 are SGHTA and FQGNSA. Losses at the gene ends were 3 bases for V and 4 bases for J; bases not matched to a gene: 9. DNA of the CDR3: TGTGCCAGCAGCTTTCGGACTAGCGGGAGGGCCGGTAGCACCGGGGAGCTGTTTTTT. This codes for CASSFRTSGRAGSTGELFF.

This chain links TRBV4-1 with TRBJ2-3; D ambiguous. The ends were cut back, 2 bases at V and 6 bases at J, with 12 bases in the middle. Germline CDR1 and CDR2: MGHRA and YSYEKL. The CDR3 spans 14 residues. CDR3 in amino acids: CASSQTTSEDTQYF. CDR3 bases: TGCGCCAGCAGCCAAACCACTTCGGAGGATACGCAGTATTTT.

This clone was seen a single time. The chain joins TRBV4-2 to TRBJ2-7; 8 nucleotides line up with TRBD2. Germline CDR1 is LGHNA and CDR2 is YNFKEQ. The CDR3 has 17 residues. V lost 0 bases to trimming and J lost 2 bases; unmatched junction nucleotides: 9. This chain's CDR3 is CASSQDIAGLLTYEQYF. The CDR3 DNA reads TGTGCCAGCAGCCAAGATATAGCGGGACTACTTACCTACGAGCAGTACTTC.

This clone was found once. This chain joins TRBV7-9 and TRBJ1-4; weak D call: TRBD1 (6 bases). Looked up from germline, CDR1 is SEHNR and CDR2 is FQNEAQ (reference sequence). CDR3 length: 16 residues. Deletions cut 5 bases from V and 7 bases from J, with 20 bases between. The CDR3 loop reads CASSPMGSGVGEKLFF. The CDR3 nucleotides read TGTGCCAGCAGCCCCATGGGGTCAGGGGTGGGTGAAAAACTGTTTTTT. The variable domain in full, completed from reference TRBV7-9 and TRBJ1-4, reads DTGVSQNPRHKITKRGQNVTFRCDPISEHNRLYWYRQTLGQGPEFLTYFQNEAQLEKSRLLSDRFSAERPKGSFSTLEIQRTEQGDSAMYLCASSPMGSGVGEKLFFGSGTQLSVL.

V and J are TRBV27 and TRBJ2-1; 7 bases map to TRBD2. The CDR3 extends over 13 amino acids. CDR1 is MNHEY and CDR2 is SMNVEV in the germline V gene (reference sequence). J gave up 7 bases and V 5 bases, and 5 bases lay outside the gene matches. The CDR3 bases are TGTGCCAGCAGTAAAGCGGGGAGGAATGAGCAGTTCTTC. Its protein is CASSKAGRNEQFF.

The rearrangement links TRBV5-4 to TRBJ1-1, with no clear D. Germline lookup yields CDR1 SGHNT and CDR2 YYREEE (reference sequence). This CDR3 is built from 14 residues. Trimming cost V 4 bases and J 1 base, with 11 bases left between them. The CDR3 nucleotides read TGTGCCAGCAGCCCGCATCCGCGGAACACTGAAGCTTTCTTT. Translation gives CASSPHPRNTEAFF.

This chain links TRBV7-2 with TRBJ2-2; D may be TRBD2 (6 bases). Trimming shortened V by 7 bases and J by 2 bases, and 14 bases separated the two germline ends. Germline values: CDR1 SGHTA, CDR2 FQGNSA. The CDR3 has 15 residues. For the CDR3, the DNA is TGTGCCAGCAACTTCGTAGCGGTAAACACCGGGGAGCTGTTTTTT. Translated, it gives CASNFVAVNTGELFF.

The V call is TRBV19, the J call TRBJ1-2; 7 nucleotides agree with TRBD1. The J segment lost 6 bases and the V segment lost 5 bases, leaving 18 bases of the junction unmatched. This CDR3 comprises 17 residues. Per germline, CDR1 LNHDA and CDR2 SQIVND (reference sequence). This CDR3 reads CASSPPGQNILADGYTF. CDR3 sequence (DNA): TGTGCCAGTAGTCCACCGGGACAGAATATTCTCGCGGATGGCTACACCTTC.

V usage is TRBV27 and J usage is TRBJ1-6; 9 bases match TRBD1. The CDR3 covers 19 residues. The germline V gene encodes CDR1 MNHEY and CDR2 SMNVEV (reference sequence). Trimming at V came to 10 bases and at J to 0 bases, leaving 16 bases not matched to a gene. CDR3 in DNA: TGTGCCACCTCCAGGGGACAGGGTCCACGGAGCTCCTATAATTCACCCCTCCACTTT. This sequence encodes CATSRGQGPRSSYNSPLHF.

The chain links TRBV28 to TRBJ1-1, with 8 bases identical to TRBD1. The CDR3 runs to 14 residues. Germline values: CDR1 MDHEN, CDR2 SYDVKM. V shed 2 bases and J 4 bases; nucleotides not matched to a gene: 3. CDR3 amino acids: CASSLGGQGTEAFF. CDR3 bases: TGTGCCAGCAGTTTAGGTGGACAGGGCACTGAAGCTTTCTTT.

V usage is TRBV14 and J usage is TRBJ2-7; D uncertain. Looked up from germline, CDR1 is SGHDN and CDR2 is FVKESK. There are 15 residues in the CDR3. V was shortened by 1 base and J by 1 base, with 11 bases between the two germline ends. CDR3 coding DNA: TGTGCCAGCAGCCAAGGTGGCGGATTATCCTACGAGCAGTACTTC. This gives the protein CASSQGGGLSYEQYF. The whole variable domain, remainder taken from reference TRBV14 and TRBJ2-7, is EAGVTQFPSHSVIEKGQTVTLRCDPISGHDNLYWYRRVMGKEIKFLLHFVKESKQDESGMPNNRFLAERTGGTYSTLKVQPAELEDSGVYFCASSQGGGLSYEQYFGPGTRLTVT.

The chain carries TRBV9 and TRBJ2-3, with 7 bases lining up with TRBD2. V shed 0 bases and J 3 bases; nucleotides not matched to a gene: 4. There are 15 residues in the CDR3. Germline V lookup: CDR1 SGDLS, CDR2 YYNGEE. As DNA, the CDR3 is TGTGCCAGCAGCGTAGTGCAGGGAGGGACAGATACGCAGTATTTT. This translates into CASSVVQGGTDTQYF. Supplemented by reference TRBV9 and TRBJ2-3, the full variable domain reads DSGVTQTPKHLITATGQRVTLRCSPRSGDLSVYWYQQSLDQGLQFLIQYYNGEERAKGNILERFSAQQFPDLHSELNLSSLELGDSALYFCASSVVQGGTDTQYFGPGTRLTVL.

This chain connects TRBV12-2 to TRBJ1-1; whether TRBD1, the table's D call, matches the DNA was not checked. TRBV12-2 is an annotated pseudogene. The CDR3 length is 16 residues. This chain's CDR3 is CASRDNQGAMNTEAFF. The CDR3 coding sequence is TGTGCAAGTCGCGATAATCAGGGGGCTATGAACACTGAAGCTTTCTTT.

This rearrangement joins TRBV29-1 to TRBJ2-1; D might be TRBD1 (5 bases). Trimming left V 0 bases short and J 2 bases short, with 5 bases between. This CDR3 is built from 13 residues. Germline values: CDR1 SQVTM, CDR2 ANQGSEA. CDR3 nucleotides: TGCAGCGTTGAAGAGACAGCCTACAATGAGCAGTTCTTC. Protein: CSVEETAYNEQFF.

The chain carries TRBV18 and TRBJ1-3; 7 nucleotides align to TRBD1. The CDR3 consists of 14 residues. V lost 3 bases to trimming and J lost 4 bases; unmatched junction nucleotides: 3. The germline V gene encodes CDR1 KGHSH and CDR2 LQKENI. CDR3 in DNA: TGTGCCAGCTCACCGACAGGGTCAGGAAACACCATATATTTT. It specifies CASSPTGSGNTIYF.

The chain is built from TRBV15 and TRBJ2-3; 14 bases agree with TRBD2. This CDR3 is 13 amino acids long. With V trimmed by 9 bases and J by 5 bases, 1 base remained unmatched. Germline-derived CDR1 and CDR2 are LNHNV and YYDKDF (reference sequence). The CDR3 nucleotides are TGTGCCACGGGACTAGCGGGGGTAGATACGCAGTATTTT. Translation gives CATGLAGVDTQYF. Supplemented by reference TRBV15 and TRBJ2-3, the full variable domain reads DAMVIQNPRYQVTQFGKPVTLSCSQTLNHNVMYWYQQKSSQAPKLLFHYYDKDFNNEADTPDNFQSRRPNTSFCFLDIRSPGLGDTAMYLCATGLAGVDTQYFGPGTRLTVL.

V gene TRBV9 combines with J gene TRBJ1-6; D gene uncertain. V lost 4 bases and J lost 0, with 11 bases in between. The CDR3 consists of 16 residues. The V gene's germline CDR1 is SGDLS and CDR2 YYNGEE. The CDR3 reads CASSPHGSSYNSPLHF. The CDR3, as DNA: TGTGCCAGCAGCCCTCACGGGAGCTCCTATAATTCACCCCTCCACTTT. Variable domain in full (rest from reference TRBV9 and TRBJ1-6): DSGVTQTPKHLITATGQRVTLRCSPRSGDLSVYWYQQSLDQGLQFLIQYYNGEERAKGNILERFSAQQFPDLHSELNLSSLELGDSALYFCASSPHGSSYNSPLHFGNGTRLTVT.

The CDR3 region has the DNA TGTGCCAGCTCACCACCCGGGGGTGAAGCTTTCTTT. Translating it yields CASSPPGGEAFF. The chain uses TRBV18 and TRBJ1-1; D possibly corresponds to TRBD1 (5 bases). CDR3 length: 12 residues. V gave up 0 bases and J gave up 7 bases, with 6 bases separating them. In germline, CDR1 is KGHSH, CDR2 LQKENI.

The V call is TRBV18, the J call TRBJ1-6, with 7 bases matching TRBD1. The CDR3 contains 14 residues. The V segment lost 3 bases and the J segment 11 bases; nucleotides outside the gene matches: 7. The germline V gene has CDR1 KGHSH and CDR2 LQKENI. CDR3 in amino acids: CASSPGNRGAPLHF. The CDR3 nucleotides are TGTGCCAGCTCACCGGGGAACAGGGGCGCACCCCTCCACTTT.

The CDR3 DNA reads as TGTGCCAGCAGCGCCGGGCGGGGAGGGCGGCCTGCTGATGGCTACACCTTC. It codes for CASSAGRGGRPADGYTF. The J gene is TRBJ1-2, the V gene TRBV9; the D is unclear. Germline values: CDR1 SGDLS, CDR2 YYNGEE. V lost 3 bases to trimming and J lost 6 bases, with 24 bases between them. This CDR3 has 17 amino acids.